These T cell receptor beta chains were read from a single sample in a study of follicular helper T cells after annual influenza vaccination. Clones were read by immunoSEQ multiplex PCR, and TCRdb kept only the in-frame ones, dropping some. The data contain fewer than 6,500 clones, approximately 84% of them singletons. The starting material was CXCR5+ CD38- circulating T follicular helper cells from blood, obtained 7 days after influenza vaccination. These TCRs come from an adult who received the influenza vaccine. The CDR3 runs from the conserved cysteine through the conserved F or W. Fields, in order: clone size, V gene, D gene, J gene, CDR3 protein, CDR3 DNA. A D gene is named only where the DNA matches it firmly. Not every row has a clone size; where given, it reads once, few, many or a size class.

>-|TRBV2|TRBD1|TRBJ1-5
CASTGQGHQPQHF
TGTGCCAGCACCGGACAGGGGCATCAGCCCCAGCATTTT
>few|TRBV7-2|-|TRBJ2-7
CASSQRGGTREQYF
TGTGCCAGCAGCCAGAGGGGGGGAACACGAGAGCAGTACTTC
>-|TRBV4-2|-|TRBJ2-2
CASSQDPTGELFF
TGTGCCAGCAGCCAAGATCCAACCGGGGAGCTGTTTTTT
>-|TRBV5-4|-|TRBJ2-2
CASSLSRGRTGELFF
TGTGCCAGCAGCTTATCCCGGGGGCGCACCGGGGAGCTGTTTTTT
>-|TRBV28|-|TRBJ1-1
CAIGRETEAFF
TGTGCCATAGGGAGGGAAACTGAAGCTTTCTTT
>-|TRBV15|TRBD2|TRBJ2-1
CATSRVISGSNEQFF
TGTGCCACCAGCAGAGTCATTAGCGGGAGTAATGAGCAGTTCTTC
>once|TRBV29-1|TRBD1|TRBJ1-5
CSAGGQGKDQPQHF
TGCAGCGCTGGGGGACAGGGCAAGGATCAGCCCCAGCATTTT
>-|TRBV6-1|TRBD1|TRBJ2-1
CASRDRANEQFF
TGTGCCAGCAGGGACAGGGCCAATGAGCAGTTCTTC
>-|TRBV6-5|-|TRBJ2-7
CASSPGAGSPNEQYF
TGTGCCAGCAGCCCGGGGGCAGGCTCTCCTAACGAGCAGTACTTC
>-|TRBV5-4|-|TRBJ2-1
CASSLDSSSYNEQFF
TGTGCCAGCAGCTTGGACTCAAGCTCCTACAATGAGCAGTTCTTC
>-|TRBV19|-|TRBJ2-7
CASRNYPVTSVAYEQYF
TGTGCCAGTCGTAATTACCCAGTGACGTCTGTCGCCTACGAGCAGTACTTC
>-|TRBV18|-|TRBJ1-1
CASSRATVNTEAFF
TGTGCCAGCTCACGGGCAACTGTGAACACTGAAGCTTTCTTT
>-|TRBV28|TRBD2|TRBJ2-3
CASSFWTSGGTDTQYF
TGTGCCAGCAGTTTTTGGACTAGCGGGGGCACAGATACGCAGTATTTT
>-|TRBV28|-|TRBJ1-1
CASSTHGANTEAFF
TGTGCCAGCAGTACACACGGGGCGAACACTGAAGCTTTCTTT
>-|TRBV2|-|TRBJ2-7
CASSGQDYEQYF
TGTGCCAGCAGTGGACAAGACTACGAGCAGTACTTC
>-|TRBV6-5|-|TRBJ2-7
CASSFHSRYEQYF
TGTGCCAGCAGTTTTCACAGCCGCTACGAGCAGTACTTC
>-|TRBV6-1|-|TRBJ1-1
CASSEALATEAFF
TGTGCCAGCAGTGAAGCGCTTGCCACTGAAGCTTTCTTT
>-|TRBV28|-|TRBJ2-5
CASSPLQGRGQETQYF
TGTGCCAGCAGTCCGCTACAGGGGAGGGGGCAAGAGACCCAGTACTTC